The sequence of this T cell receptor beta chain was determined in a study of T-cell memory formation after mild COVID-19. This clonotype was seen a few times. TCRdb ran MiXCR on the 5' RACE reads and lists one entry per CDR3 protein. Here the sample spans some 450,000 distinct CDR3 sequences, 20% being singletons. In germline, CDR1 is SGHTA, CDR2 FQGTGA. This CDR3 is built from 16 residues. The ends lost 5 bases at V and 6 bases at J; junction bases unmatched: 10. The sample taken for sequencing was PBMCs or a T cell subset sorted from them (not recorded which). This receptor was taken from an adult woman who had mild COVID-19 (a few samples of this study predate the infection). Cell type and time point are not known. The chain recombines TRBV7-3 with TRBJ2-3; 11 positions agree with TRBD2. CDR3 loop: CASSPIAGGTADTQYF. In DNA, the CDR3 is TGTGCCAGCAGCCCTATAGCGGGGGGGACCGCGGATACGCAGTATTTT.